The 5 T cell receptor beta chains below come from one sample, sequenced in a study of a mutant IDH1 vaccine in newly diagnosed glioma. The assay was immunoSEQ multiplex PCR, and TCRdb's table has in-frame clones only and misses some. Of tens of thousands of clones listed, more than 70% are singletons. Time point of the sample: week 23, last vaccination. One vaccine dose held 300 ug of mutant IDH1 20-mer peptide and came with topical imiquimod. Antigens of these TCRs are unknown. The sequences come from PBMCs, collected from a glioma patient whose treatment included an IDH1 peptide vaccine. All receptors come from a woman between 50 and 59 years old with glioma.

The chain's CDR3 is CASSLTGMRETQYF. For the CDR3, the DNA is TGTGCCAGCAGCTTAACAGGGATGAGAGAGACCCAGTACTTC. J is TRBJ2-5 and V is TRBV7-3; no definite D call. The CDR3 consists of 14 residues. Germline V gene data show CDR1 as SGHTA and CDR2 as FQGTGA. Trimming took 0 bases from V and 4 from J, leaving 9 bases between them.

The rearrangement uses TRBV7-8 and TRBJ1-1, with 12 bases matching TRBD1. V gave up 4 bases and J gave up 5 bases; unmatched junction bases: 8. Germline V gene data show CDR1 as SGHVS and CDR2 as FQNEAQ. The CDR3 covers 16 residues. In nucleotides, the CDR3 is TGTGCCAGCAGCTCCGGGACAGGGGGCGCATGGACTGAAGCTTTCTTT. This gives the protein CASSSGTGGAWTEAFF.

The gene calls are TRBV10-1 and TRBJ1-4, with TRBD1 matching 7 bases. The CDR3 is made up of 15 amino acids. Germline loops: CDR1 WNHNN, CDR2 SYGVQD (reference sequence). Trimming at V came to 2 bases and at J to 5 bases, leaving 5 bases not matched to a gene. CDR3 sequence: CASSESSTGNEKLFF. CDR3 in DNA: TGCGCCAGCAGTGAGAGCTCGACAGGGAATGAAAAACTGTTTTTT.

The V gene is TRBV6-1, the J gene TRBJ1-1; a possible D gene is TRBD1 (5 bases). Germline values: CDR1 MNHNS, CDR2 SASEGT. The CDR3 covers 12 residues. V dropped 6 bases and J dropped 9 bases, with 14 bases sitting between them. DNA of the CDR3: TGTGCCAGCAGGGAGGGAGAGGGGAAAGCTTTCTTT. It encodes CASREGEGKAFF.

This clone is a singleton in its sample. CDR3: CASSQGGLAGSSYEQYF. In nucleotides, the CDR3 is TGCGCCAGCAGCCAAGGGGGACTAGCGGGATCAAGTTACGAGCAGTACTTC. The rearrangement joins TRBV4-1 to TRBJ2-7, with 13 bases matching TRBD2. Germline V lookup: CDR1 MGHRA, CDR2 YSYEKL. The CDR3 runs to 17 residues. After removal of 1 base from V and 4 bases from J, the junction contained 7 bases not matched to a gene.